This T cell receptor beta chain originates from a study of blood T cell repertoires in COVID-19. Authors' processing steps: From reference gene primer amplification, estimates of nucleated cell counts were derived. Measured with immunoSEQ multiplex PCR; TCRdb has only the in-frame clones, and not every one. V and J calls and clone size are copied from that table; D and trimming were computed from the DNA. The table lists about 84,000 clones, over 70% of them singletons. Losses at the gene ends were 2 bases for V and 2 bases for J; bases not matched to a gene: 9. This CDR3 contains 18 residues. The germline V gene encodes CDR1 SGHTA and CDR2 FQGNSA.

Source material: peripheral blood. The V call is TRBV7-2, the J call TRBJ2-2; 9 positions match TRBD2. The clonotype was recovered from a man of 80 years or more with active or convalescent COVID-19. The CDR3 sequence is CASSLHAGGSPNTGELFF. CDR3 DNA: TGTGCCAGCAGCTTACACGCGGGAGGGTCCCCTAACACCGGGGAGCTGTTTTTT.